This entry lists 28 T cell receptor beta chains sequenced from one sample in a study of cytomegalovirus exposure and HLA in healthy donors. 13 Jbeta primers and 60 Vbeta primers were used for the PCR. The method was immunoSEQ multiplex PCR; TCRdb's version includes in-frame clones alone and lacks a portion of them. Of some 64,000 clones detected, 89% appear once; the ten largest clones hold more than 1.3%. The specimen was PBMCs. The receptor source for this set is a man younger than 40 in good health and CMV-seropositive.

This sequence joins TRBV14 and TRBJ2-7; 8 bases are shared with TRBD2. The CDR3 loop spans 14 amino acids. Germline CDR1 is SGHDN and CDR2 is FVKESK. The J segment lost 12 bases and the V segment lost 1 base, leaving 11 bases of the junction unmatched. Here the CDR3 reads CASSQAGGARRLYF. For the CDR3, the DNA is TGTGCCAGCAGCCAAGCGGGGGGGGCAAGGCGTCTGTACTTC.

CDR3 nucleotides: TGCGCCAGCAGCTTGGCCGGACTAGCCTTTGCAGATACGCAGTATTTT. Translated: CASSLAGLAFADTQYF. The chain has TRBV5-1 and TRBJ2-3, with 8 bases that match TRBD2. The CDR3 has 16 residues. Germline trimming cut 0 bases from V and 4 bases from J; bases unmatched to any gene: 7. CDR1 SGHRS and CDR2 YFSETQ come from the germline V gene. Full variable domain (rest looked up from reference TRBV5-1 and TRBJ2-3): KAGVTQTPRYLIKTRGQQVTLSCSPISGHRSVSWYQQTPGQGLQFLFEYFSETQRNKGNFPGRFSGRQFSNSRSEMNVSTLELGDSALYLCASSLAGLAFADTQYFGPGTRLTVL.

This clone was found once. This chain uses TRBV5-1 with TRBJ2-7; 7 bases are shared with TRBD2. Germline CDR1 is SGHRS and CDR2 is YFSETQ. The CDR3 is 17 residues long. J gave up 0 bases and V 4 bases, and 13 bases lay outside the gene matches. CDR3 sequence: CASSALADPWASYEQYF. The CDR3 DNA follows: TGCGCCAGCAGCGCTCTAGCGGACCCGTGGGCCTCCTACGAGCAGTACTTC.

The chain joins TRBV28 to TRBJ2-7, with 7 bases matching TRBD2. With V trimmed by 5 bases and J by 0 bases, 10 bases remained unmatched. The CDR3 runs to 16 residues. Germline lookup yields CDR1 MDHEN and CDR2 SYDVKM. The CDR3 region is CASSPTIGRSSYEQYF. CDR3 sequence (DNA): TGTGCCAGCAGTCCGACTATCGGGAGGAGCTCCTACGAGCAGTACTTC.

The chain recombines TRBV30 with TRBJ1-1, with D possibly being TRBD1 (6 bases). Trimming shortened V by 0 bases and J by 1 base, and 12 bases separated the two germline ends. CDR3 length equals 15 residues. From germline, CDR1 is GTSNPN and CDR2 SVGIG (reference sequence). The CDR3 loop reads CAWSVGGAENTEAFF. Written as DNA, the CDR3 is TGTGCCTGGAGTGTAGGGGGAGCGGAGAACACTGAAGCTTTCTTT.

The rearrangement uses TRBV5-1 and TRBJ2-2, with 14 bases matching TRBD2. This CDR3 has 17 amino acids. Germline V CDR1 and CDR2: SGHRS, YFSETQ. V was pared by 4 bases and J by 5 bases, with 7 bases of the junction left unmatched. Written as DNA, the CDR3 is TGCGCCAGCAGCCCGGGACTAGCGGGAGTTTGGACCGGGGAGCTGTTTTTT. Protein: CASSPGLAGVWTGELFF.

The CDR3 sequence: CAISEYLDTEAFF. Here the CDR3 DNA reads TGTGCCATCAGTGAGTACCTAGACACTGAAGCTTTCTTT. The chain combines TRBV10-3 with TRBJ1-1; D is uncertain. Trimming cost V 1 base and J 3 bases, with 6 bases left between them. The V gene's germline CDR1 is ENHRY and CDR2 SYGVKD. The CDR3 runs to 13 residues.

The chain has TRBV30 and TRBJ1-3; TRBD1 matches at 7 bases. This CDR3 region has 14 residues. Trimming at V came to 2 bases and at J to 2 bases, leaving 3 bases not matched to a gene. The germline V gene has CDR1 GTSNPN and CDR2 SVGIG (reference sequence). The CDR3: CAWSPGTAGNTIYF. In nucleotides, the CDR3 is TGTGCCTGGAGTCCGGGGACAGCTGGAAACACCATATATTTT.

This clone was observed once. At one of its ends the junction is not consistent with the germline gene, which may arise from a read error. Within the sample, other DNA sequences also encode this same CDR3. V and J are TRBV7-2 and TRBJ2-1, with 8 bases fitting TRBD2. The CDR3 has 13 residues. In germline, CDR1 is SGHTA, CDR2 FQGNSA. The CDR3 DNA reads TGCGCCAGCAGCACGACTAGCGCGGGTGAGCAGTTCTTC. As protein: CASSTTSAGEQFF.

The V and J genes are TRBV4-2 and TRBJ2-3; 11 nucleotides agree with TRBD2. Trimming at V came to 0 bases and at J to 6 bases, leaving 17 bases not matched to a gene. CDR1 is LGHNA and CDR2 is YNFKEQ in the germline V gene. This CDR3 is 20 amino acids long. CDR3: CASSQESLAGGPSTVDTQYF. CDR3 in DNA: TGTGCCAGCAGCCAAGAAAGCCTAGCGGGAGGTCCTTCTACCGTGGATACGCAGTATTTT.

This chain uses TRBV18 with TRBJ1-5; 7 bases are a match to TRBD1. Per the germline V gene, CDR1 is KGHSH and CDR2 is LQKENI. The CDR3 spans 16 residues. Trimming removed 3 bases from V and 0 bases from J; junction bases left unmatched: 5. The CDR3 is CASSPRGTVSNQPQHF. The CDR3 bases are TGTGCCAGCTCACCCCGCGGGACAGTTAGCAATCAGCCCCAGCATTTT.

V and J are TRBV4-2 and TRBJ2-1; 8 nucleotides agree with TRBD2. With V trimmed by 2 bases and J by 3 bases, 6 bases remained unmatched. There are 16 residues in the CDR3. Germline V gives CDR1 LGHNA, CDR2 YNFKEQ. The CDR3 sequence is CASSQPLAGLYNEQFF. The CDR3 nucleotides read TGTGCCAGCAGCCAACCTCTAGCGGGTCTCTACAATGAGCAGTTCTTC.

The genes are TRBV30 and TRBJ2-3; TRBD2 aligns across 8 bases. CDR3 length equals 12 residues. The V gene end was trimmed by 7 bases and the J gene end by 4 bases; junction bases not matched to a gene: 4. CDR1 is GTSNPN and CDR2 is SVGIG in the germline V gene (reference sequence). Here the CDR3 DNA reads TGTGCCTCGGGACTAGTCGCAGATACGCAGTATTTT. It is translated as CASGLVADTQYF. Looking up the rest from reference TRBV30 and TRBJ2-3 gives the full variable domain: SQTIHQWPATLVQPVGSPLSLECTVEGTSNPNLYWYRQAAGRGLQLLFYSVGIGQISSEVPQNLSASRPQDRQFILSSKKLLLSDSGFYLCASGLVADTQYFGPGTRLTVL.

V gene TRBV2 combines with J gene TRBJ1-2; 9 bases line up with TRBD1. CDR1 and CDR2 (germline): SNHLY, FYNNEI. CDR3 length equals 15 residues. V lost 6 bases, J lost 4 bases, and 9 bases stayed unmatched. The CDR3 DNA reads as TGTGCCAGCAGAATCCGGACAGGGGCGTCCTATGGCTACACCTTC. It codes for CASRIRTGASYGYTF.

The rearrangement links TRBV6-5 to TRBJ1-1; TRBD1 might be the D (5 bases). The germline V and J ends were trimmed by 2 bases and 4 bases, with 14 bases remaining between them. Germline loops: CDR1 MNHEY, CDR2 SVGAGI. The CDR3 extends over 15 amino acids. CDR3 amino acids: CASSYRGREGTEAFF. The CDR3 nucleotides read TGTGCCAGCAGTTACCGCGGCAGGGAGGGCACTGAAGCTTTCTTT.

The chain combines TRBV30 with TRBJ2-7; TRBD1 matches 7 bases. Germline assignment: CDR1 GTSNPN and CDR2 SVGIG (reference sequence). The CDR3 covers 13 residues. The ends lost 3 bases at V and 3 bases at J; junction bases unmatched: 5. The CDR3 DNA follows: TGTGCCTGGAGGAACCAGGGGGTCTACGAGCAGTACTTC. Residues: CAWRNQGVYEQYF.

The V call is TRBV5-1, the J call TRBJ2-1, with D perhaps matching TRBD1 (5 bases). Germline CDR1 SGHRS, CDR2 YFSETQ. CDR3 size: 16 residues. V was cut by 0 bases and J by 5 bases, with 15 bases left in between. DNA of the CDR3: TGCGCCAGCAGCTTGGAGGGGTTAGGGTCCGACAATGAGCAGTTCTTC. Translated: CASSLEGLGSDNEQFF.

The chain has TRBV7-2 and TRBJ2-2; possibly TRBD1 for D (6 bases). The germline CDR1 and CDR2 sequences are SGHTA and FQGNSA. CDR3 length: 16 residues. The V gene lost 2 bases and the J gene lost 0 bases, with 10 bases spanning the gap. CDR3 in DNA: TGTGCCAGCAGCTTACAAACAGGGACGAACACCGGGGAGCTGTTTTTT. Translation: CASSLQTGTNTGELFF.

The chain is built from TRBV7-9 and TRBJ2-1, with 13 bases identical to TRBD2. The CDR3 extends over 15 amino acids. Germline loops: CDR1 SEHNR, CDR2 FQNEAQ (reference sequence). V dropped 2 bases and J dropped 7; count of bases not matched to a gene: 2. CDR3 nucleotide sequence: TGTGCCAGCAGCTTACCGGGACTAGCGGGGAATGAGCAGTTCTTC. It translates to CASSLPGLAGNEQFF.

V usage is TRBV6-1 and J usage is TRBJ2-3; no definite D call. The V end was cut by 3 bases, the J end by 6 bases, with 7 bases between. CDR3 length equals 12 residues. Per the germline V gene, CDR1 is MNHNS and CDR2 is SASEGT. CDR3 residues: CASSELGDTQYF. The CDR3 DNA is TGTGCCAGCAGTGAGCTCGGGGATACGCAGTATTTT.

V usage is TRBV7-6 and J usage is TRBJ1-4, with D unresolved. Per germline, CDR1 SGHVS and CDR2 FNYEAQ. The CDR3 spans 16 residues. With 4 bases removed from V and 5 bases from J, the gap between germline ends came to 17 bases. CDR3 region: CASSSRLTSQNEKLFF. In DNA, the CDR3 is TGTGCCAGCAGCTCCCGACTGACGTCTCAGAATGAAAAACTGTTTTTT.

The V gene is TRBV19, the J gene TRBJ1-5, with D tentatively TRBD1 (6 bases). V was pared by 5 bases and J by 0 bases, with 14 bases between. CDR1 is LNHDA and CDR2 is SQIVND in the germline V gene (reference sequence). The CDR3 has 16 residues. The CDR3 DNA is TGTGCCAGTAGTGTCTCCGGGACAAGTAGCAATCAGCCCCAGCATTTT. Protein sequence: CASSVSGTSSNQPQHF.

The chain couples TRBV6-1 to TRBJ2-2; 9 nucleotides align to TRBD1. The CDR3 is made up of 12 amino acids. Looked up from germline, CDR1 is MNHNS and CDR2 is SASEGT. After removal of 7 bases from V and 8 bases from J, the junction contained 2 bases not matched to a gene. The CDR3 DNA sequence: TGTGCCAGCACCGACAGGGGGGGGGAGCTGTTTTTT. Its translation: CASTDRGGELFF.

The J gene is TRBJ2-1, the V gene TRBV5-6; TRBD2 matches at 7 bases. The CDR3 consists of 15 residues. From germline, CDR1 is SGHDT and CDR2 YYEEEE. The J segment lost 3 bases and the V segment lost 0 bases, leaving 3 bases of the junction unmatched. CDR3 DNA sequence: TGTGCCAGCAGCTTGGGGGGACTAAGCTACAATGAGCAGTTCTTC. Amino acids: CASSLGGLSYNEQFF.

The chain links TRBV7-6 to TRBJ2-1; the match to TRBD2 covers 12 bases. There are 16 residues in the CDR3. The V segment lost 5 bases and the J segment 9 bases; nucleotides outside the gene matches: 11. The germline CDR1 and CDR2 sequences are SGHVS and FNYEAQ. The CDR3 protein is CASSAELAGGTSEQFF. CDR3 bases: TGTGCCAGCAGCGCAGAACTAGCGGGAGGAACTAGTGAGCAGTTCTTC.

J is TRBJ2-7 and V is TRBV4-3; 8 bases align to TRBD1. Losses at the gene ends were 3 bases for V and 0 bases for J; bases not matched to a gene: 4. The CDR3 length is 15 residues. The V gene's germline CDR1 is LGHNA and CDR2 YSLEER. CDR3 bases: TGCGCCAGCAGCCAGAGGACAGGGAGCTCCTACGAGCAGTACTTC. This translates into CASSQRTGSSYEQYF.

This chain uses TRBV7-6 with TRBJ1-5; TRBD1 agrees at 8 bases. The CDR3 has 17 residues. V lost 4 bases to trimming and J lost 4 bases; unmatched junction nucleotides: 12. Germline lookup yields CDR1 SGHVS and CDR2 FNYEAQ. The CDR3 reads CASSSPRHRGGNQPQHF. Here the CDR3 DNA reads TGTGCCAGCAGCTCACCCCGCCACAGGGGGGGTAATCAGCCCCAGCATTTT.

The chain couples TRBV7-8 to TRBJ2-1, with 10 bases matching TRBD2. V trimming: 6 bases; J trimming: 8 bases; junction bases outside the gene matches: 19. The germline V gene encodes CDR1 SGHVS and CDR2 FQNEAQ. This CDR3 is 18 amino acids long. The CDR3: CASRVEARASGRGYEQFF. The CDR3 nucleotides read TGTGCCAGCAGGGTGGAAGCGAGGGCTAGCGGGAGAGGCTATGAGCAGTTCTTC.